The next 11 T cell receptor beta chains were all read from a single sample in a study of graft-versus-host responses after intestinal transplantation. Antigens of these TCRs are unknown. Assay: immunoSEQ multiplex PCR; the TCRdb copy retains only in-frame clones and omits some. The sample gives over 55,000 clones, 80% to 95% of which show up once; about 1.3% is in the top ten. This specimen consisted of unstimulated CD8+ T cells sorted from spleen or lymph node cells, obtained before intestinal transplant. The receptors come from a human donor who received an intestinal transplant.

The J gene is TRBJ2-3, the V gene TRBV9; maybe TRBD2 (6 bases). The CDR3 has 14 residues. V was pared by 2 bases and J by 4 bases, with 11 bases between. CDR1 and CDR2 from the germline V gene are SGDLS and YYNGEE. The CDR3 loop reads CASSVWAGPDTQYF. DNA of the CDR3: TGTGCCAGCAGCGTTTGGGCGGGGCCAGATACGCAGTATTTT.

This chain uses TRBV13 with TRBJ1-2; D possibly corresponds to TRBD1 (5 bases). CDR3 length: 14 amino acids. Germline lookup yields CDR1 PRHDT and CDR2 FYEKMQ (reference sequence). Trimming left V 6 bases short and J 1 base short, with 12 bases between. The CDR3 is CASREGQGNYGYTF. The CDR3 bases are TGTGCCAGCAGGGAGGGGCAGGGTAACTATGGCTACACCTTC.

This clone was picked up one time. The rearrangement joins TRBV5-1 to TRBJ2-1; 9 bases are shared with TRBD2. The CDR3 runs to 17 residues. Trimming cost V 0 bases and J 4 bases; bases outside gene matches: 8. Germline loops: CDR1 SGHRS, CDR2 YFSETQ. The chain's CDR3 is CASSLVSGAGGYNEQFF. In DNA, the CDR3 is TGCGCCAGCAGCTTGGTTTCCGGGGCGGGGGGGTACAATGAGCAGTTCTTC.

This chain links TRBV5-4 with TRBJ2-7, with 8 bases identical to TRBD2. Germline trimming cut 0 bases from V and 2 bases from J; bases unmatched to any gene: 7. This CDR3 has 16 amino acids. The germline gives CDR1 SGHNT, CDR2 YYREEE (reference sequence). CDR3 region: CASSLAGGAPAYEQYF. The CDR3 DNA reads as TGTGCCAGCAGCTTGGCGGGGGGGGCCCCAGCCTACGAGCAGTACTTC.

The chain links TRBV4-2 to TRBJ1-2, with a tentative D call TRBD1 (5 bases). V was shortened by 4 bases and J by 6 bases, with 15 bases between the two germline ends. Germline V gives CDR1 LGHNA, CDR2 YNFKEQ. The CDR3 loop spans 14 amino acids. The CDR3 spells CASSLTGGYDGYTF. In DNA form, the CDR3 reads TGTGCCAGCAGCCTGACGGGGGGTTATGATGGCTACACCTTC.

This chain uses TRBV6-1 with TRBJ1-5; tentatively, D is TRBD1 (6 bases). Per the germline V gene, CDR1 is MNHNS and CDR2 is SASEGT. This CDR3 has 17 amino acids. V was cut by 2 bases and J by 0 bases, with 14 bases left in between. This chain's CDR3 is CASSEFGTTNSNQPQHF. CDR3 DNA: TGTGCCAGCAGTGAATTCGGGACAACAAATAGCAATCAGCCCCAGCATTTT.

This clone has only a few counts. This sequence joins TRBV2 and TRBJ2-7; maybe TRBD1 (5 bases). The germline V gene has CDR1 SNHLY and CDR2 FYNNEI. V was trimmed by 7 bases and J by 0 bases, leaving 22 bases between them. The CDR3 has 17 amino acids. Here the CDR3 reads CASTKPRPGSNSYEQYF. DNA of the CDR3: TGTGCCAGCACCAAGCCCCGGCCAGGGTCCAACTCCTACGAGCAGTACTTC.

The rearrangement joins TRBV18 to TRBJ1-1, with D unclear. This CDR3 is 14 amino acids long. Per germline, CDR1 KGHSH and CDR2 LQKENI. Trimming took off 2 bases at V and 1 base at J, with 8 bases between the two ends. The CDR3 nucleotides are TGTGCCAGCTCACCAGGTGCGGGGAACACTGAAGCTTTCTTT. Its protein product is CASSPGAGNTEAFF. Complete variable domain (other parts from reference TRBV18 and TRBJ1-1): NAGVMQNPRHLVRRRGQEARLRCSPMKGHSHVYWYRQLPEEGLKFMVYLQKENIIDESGMPKERFSAEFPKEGPSILRIQQVVRGDSAAYFCASSPGAGNTEAFFGQGTRLTVV.

V is TRBV18 and J is TRBJ2-3, with TRBD2 matching over 7 bases. After removal of 4 bases from V and 2 bases from J, the junction contained 12 bases not matched to a gene. This CDR3 spans 17 amino acids. CDR1 is KGHSH, CDR2 LQKENI, per germline. The CDR3 region has the DNA TGTGCCAGCTCACGACGACCGCTAGCGGCGTACACAGATACGCAGTATTTT. Amino acid sequence: CASSRRPLAAYTDTQYF.

The CDR3 coding sequence is TGTGCCAGCAGCGTAGGGGGGGGCTATGGCTACACCTTC. This codes for CASSVGGGYGYTF. The chain uses TRBV9 and TRBJ1-2; tentatively, D is TRBD1 (5 bases). This CDR3 has 13 residues. Between the trimmed V and J ends, which lost 0 bases and 4 bases, there was a span of 7 bases. Per the germline V gene, CDR1 is SGDLS and CDR2 is YYNGEE.

V and J are TRBV25-1 and TRBJ1-5, with 7 bases lining up with TRBD1. Germline CDR1 is MGHDK and CDR2 is SYGVNS. The trim removed 4 bases at V and 5 bases at J, leaving 5 bases unmatched. The CDR3 length is 14 residues. Here the CDR3 reads CASSGRQGDQPQHF. Written as DNA, the CDR3 is TGTGCCAGCAGTGGAAGACAGGGCGATCAGCCCCAGCATTTT.